Shown below are 17 T cell receptor beta chains from a single sample sequenced in a study of T cells in Graves' hyperthyroidism and ophthalmopathy. RNA transcripts provided the source from which TCR beta CDR3 regions were amplified. The HTBI set primed first-round TCR CDR3 RT-PCR. TCRdb passed the multiplex PCR reads through MiXCR, listing each CDR3 protein once. The table records about 570,000 distinct CDR3 sequences, approximately 15% of them present only once. The sequenced sample consisted of blood. These TCRs come from a woman in her thirties or forties with Graves' hyperthyroidism.

This clonotype was recorded at least ten times. This sequence joins TRBV28 and TRBJ1-1; a possible D gene is TRBD1 (5 bases). Germline V gives CDR1 MDHEN, CDR2 SYDVKM. The CDR3 has 14 amino acids. V lost 2 bases, J lost 6 bases, and 13 bases lay in between. This CDR3 is CASSLRAGSAEAFF. CDR3 DNA sequence: TGTGCCAGCAGTTTAAGGGCAGGGTCGGCTGAAGCTTTCTTT.

The table lists this clonotype with many counts. The rearrangement links TRBV11-2 to TRBJ2-5; tentatively, D is TRBD1 (6 bases). This CDR3 is 15 amino acids long. In germline, CDR1 is SGHAT, CDR2 FQNNGV. Trimming removed 1 base from V and 1 base from J, with 10 bases in between. The CDR3 region has the DNA TGTGCCAGCAGCTTAGTTAGGGGGACCCAAGAGACCCAGTACTTC. The encoded protein is CASSLVRGTQETQYF.

Ten or more counts support this clonotype. V gene TRBV7-3 combines with J gene TRBJ1-1, with 8 bases matching TRBD1. Losses at the gene ends were 1 base for V and 3 bases for J; bases not matched to a gene: 7. The germline CDR1 and CDR2 sequences are SGHTA and FQGTGA. CDR3 length: 16 amino acids. CDR3: CASSLMGTGIHTEAFF. The CDR3 nucleotides are TGTGCCAGCAGCTTAATGGGGACAGGAATACACACTGAAGCTTTCTTT.

The chain uses TRBV5-1 and TRBJ2-1; D remains ambiguous. Germline assignment: CDR1 SGHRS and CDR2 YFSETQ. V lost 0 bases to trimming and J lost 6 bases, with 7 bases between them. This CDR3 region has 13 residues. This CDR3 reads CASSLGSTNEQFF. CDR3 sequence (DNA): TGCGCCAGCAGCTTGGGGTCCACCAATGAGCAGTTCTTC.

The chain has TRBV19 and TRBJ1-2; 8 bases match TRBD1. V shed 6 bases, J shed 3 bases, and the junction held 3 bases outside the gene matches. This CDR3 has 13 residues. CDR1 and CDR2 (germline): LNHDA, SQIVND (reference sequence). CDR3 in amino acids: CASSGQGHYGYTF. The CDR3 DNA sequence: TGTGCCAGTAGCGGACAGGGCCACTATGGCTACACCTTC.

This clonotype was recorded many times. The V and J genes are TRBV12-3 or TRBV12-4 and TRBJ2-2, with D unresolved. This CDR3 region has 13 residues. Trimming left V 3 bases short and J 5 bases short, with 7 bases between. The DNA of the CDR3 is TGTGCCAGCAGTTTGTTTGGGACCGGGGAGCTGTTTTTT. Translating it yields CASSLFGTGELFF.

This clonotype has a handful of counts. This sequence joins TRBV24-1 and TRBJ2-1, with 7 nucleotides matching TRBD1. CDR1 and CDR2 from the germline V gene are KGHDR and SFDVKD. The CDR3 sequence is 15 residues long. V was clipped by 12 bases and J by 1 base; unmatched bases: 11. The CDR3 sequence is CAVASKGQSYNEQFF. The CDR3 DNA sequence: TGTGCCGTCGCTTCCAAGGGACAGTCCTACAATGAGCAGTTCTTC.

At least ten counts were recorded for this clonotype. V and J are TRBV28 and TRBJ2-7; D possibly corresponds to TRBD2 (6 bases). Trimming left V 6 bases short and J 4 bases short, with 13 bases between. The CDR3 extends over 13 amino acids. Per germline, CDR1 MDHEN and CDR2 SYDVKM. CDR3 protein: CASSSGTLYEQYF. The CDR3 DNA follows: TGTGCCAGCAGCAGTGGGACTCTTTACGAGCAGTACTTC. Based on the CDR3 plus reference TRBV28 and TRBJ2-7, the full variable domain is DVKVTQSSRYLVKRTGEKVFLECVQDMDHENMFWYRQDPGLGLRLIYFSYDVKMKEKGDIPEGYSVSREKKERFSLILESASTNQTSMYLCASSSGTLYEQYFGPGTRLTVT.

This clonotype was seen a handful of times. The chain has TRBV20-1 and TRBJ1-4; D not certain. CDR3 length: 14 amino acids. CDR1 and CDR2 (germline): DFQATT, SNEGSKA (reference sequence). V lost 3 bases and J lost 0, with 8 bases in between. CDR3 nucleotides: TGCAGTGCTAGGGCATTTGCAACTAATGAAAAACTGTTTTTT. Amino acid sequence: CSARAFATNEKLFF.

This clonotype was counted many times. The chain recombines TRBV24-1 with TRBJ2-5; TRBD2 agrees at 8 bases. V lost 2 bases, J lost 2 bases, and 9 bases stayed unmatched. The CDR3 is made up of 17 amino acids. Germline V gene lookup returns CDR1 KGHDR and CDR2 SFDVKD. The CDR3, as DNA: TGTGCCACCAGTGATTCGATCGCTAGCGGGCCTCAAGAGACCCAGTACTTC. Its protein product is CATSDSIASGPQETQYF.

On this clonotype: This sequence may be a read error, since a much larger clone differs from it by one base. The conserved phenylalanine or tryptophan is not found at the CDR3 terminus, so this likely reflects a read error. The CDR3 nucleotides read TGTGCCTGGAGTGTATCGGTCAGGGACTACGAGCAGTACTAC. Residues: CAWSVSVRDYEQYY. The rearrangement joins TRBV30 to TRBJ2-7; D might be TRBD1 (5 bases). This CDR3 region has 14 residues. The germline gives CDR1 GTSNPN, CDR2 SVGIG (reference sequence). V gave up 0 bases and J gave up 3 bases, with 12 bases separating them.

In this sample, this clonotype turned up a few times. CDR3 residues: CASSLETAYYNEQFF. The CDR3 DNA follows: TGTGCCAGCAGTTTAGAAACAGCCTACTACAATGAGCAGTTCTTC. The chain uses TRBV12-3 or TRBV12-4 and TRBJ2-1; D remains unclear. The V and J ends lost 1 base and 3 bases respectively, with 10 bases between them. There are 15 residues in the CDR3.

The gene calls are TRBV7-6 and TRBJ2-7, with D perhaps TRBD1 (6 bases). Looked up from germline, CDR1 is SGHVS and CDR2 is FNYEAQ. This CDR3 is built from 13 residues. Trimming removed 6 bases at V and 3 bases at J, with 12 bases between. The CDR3 protein is CASSYDRFYEQYF. The DNA of the CDR3 is TGTGCCAGCAGTTATGACAGGTTCTACGAGCAGTACTTC.

In this sample, this clonotype turned up a few times. In nucleotides, the CDR3 is TGCAGCGTTGGTCCGACTAGCGGGAGATGGGGCTTGGGAGAGACCCAGTACTTC. This codes for CSVGPTSGRWGLGETQYF. The chain carries TRBV29-1 and TRBJ2-5; 12 nucleotides agree with TRBD2. The germline CDR1 and CDR2 sequences are SQVTM and ANQGSEA. This CDR3 has 18 residues. The trim removed 4 bases at V and 4 bases at J, leaving 16 bases unmatched.

The chain carries TRBV9 and TRBJ2-7; 7 bases fit TRBD1. With the DNA end fitting TRBJ2-1 better, the J assignment may be wrong. This CDR3 is 15 amino acids long. In germline, CDR1 is SGDLS, CDR2 YYNGEE. The CDR3 DNA sequence: TGTGCCAGCAGCGCAGACGGGACAGTATCCTACGAGCAGTTCTTC. Its protein product is CASSADGTVSYEQFF.

V is TRBV2 and J is TRBJ2-5; 7 nucleotides match TRBD1. CDR1 is SNHLY and CDR2 is FYNNEI in the germline V gene. V lost 7 bases, J lost 4 bases, and 6 bases stayed unmatched. CDR3 length: 13 amino acids. DNA for the CDR3: TGTGCCAGCAATGGACAGGTCGGAGAGACCCAGTACTTC. Amino acids: CASNGQVGETQYF.

The rearrangement joins TRBV20-1 to TRBJ1-6, with a tentative D call TRBD1 (5 bases). V was pared by 0 bases and J by 8 bases, with 17 bases between. This CDR3 spans 16 amino acids. Germline values: CDR1 DFQATT, CDR2 SNEGSKA (reference sequence). The CDR3: CSARDPGTWGDSPLHF. In DNA form, the CDR3 reads TGCAGTGCTAGAGACCCCGGGACTTGGGGCGATTCACCCCTCCACTTT.